A few counts support the clone carrying this T cell receptor beta chain. Its antigen is unidentified. This sample was taken from a study of response to subunit inactivated influenza vaccine. Broader study findings: Each seasonal influenza vaccination recruits few new T cells, the authors suggested.

The germline V and J ends were trimmed by 1 base and 4 bases, with 7 bases remaining between them. Germline loops: CDR1 LGHDT, CDR2 YNNKEL (reference sequence). The CDR3 extends over 13 amino acids. TCRdb passed the RT-PCR reads through MiXCR, listing each CDR3 protein once. The sample holds 710,000 or so distinct CDR3 sequences, around a sixth seen once. The TCR sequence derives from a man in his fifties or sixties who received an inactivated influenza vaccine. The material was PBMCs from blood, obtained 11 to 12 days after vaccination. The V gene is TRBV3-1, the J gene TRBJ1-1; D gene ambiguous. The CDR3 region is CASSQGYGTEAFF. DNA of the CDR3: TGTGCCAGCAGCCAAGGATACGGCACTGAAGCTTTCTTT.